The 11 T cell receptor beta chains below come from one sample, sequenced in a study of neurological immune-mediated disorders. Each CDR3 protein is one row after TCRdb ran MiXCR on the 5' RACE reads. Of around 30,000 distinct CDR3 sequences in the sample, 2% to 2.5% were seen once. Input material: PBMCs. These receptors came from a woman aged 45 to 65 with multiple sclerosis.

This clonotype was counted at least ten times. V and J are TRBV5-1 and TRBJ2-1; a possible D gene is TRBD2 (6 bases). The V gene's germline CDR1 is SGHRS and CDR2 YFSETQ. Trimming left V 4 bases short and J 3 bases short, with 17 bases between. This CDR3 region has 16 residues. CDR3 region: CASSRPPGVLYNEQFF. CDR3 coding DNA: TGCGCCAGCAGCCGCCCCCCGGGGGTTCTCTACAATGAGCAGTTCTTC.

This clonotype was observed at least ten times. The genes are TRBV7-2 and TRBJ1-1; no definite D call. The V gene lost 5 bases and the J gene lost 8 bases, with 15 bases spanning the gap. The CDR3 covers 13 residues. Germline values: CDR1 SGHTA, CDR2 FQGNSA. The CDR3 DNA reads TGTGCCAGCAGCGCGGCCTCGTCATTGGAAGCTTTCTTT. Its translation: CASSAASSLEAFF.

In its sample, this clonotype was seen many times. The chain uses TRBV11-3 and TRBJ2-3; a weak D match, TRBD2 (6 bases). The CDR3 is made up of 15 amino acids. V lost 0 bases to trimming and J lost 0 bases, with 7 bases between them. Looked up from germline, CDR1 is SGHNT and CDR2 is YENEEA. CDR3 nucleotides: TGTGCCAGCAGCTTAGACGGACTAAGCACAGATACGCAGTATTTT. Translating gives CASSLDGLSTDTQYF.

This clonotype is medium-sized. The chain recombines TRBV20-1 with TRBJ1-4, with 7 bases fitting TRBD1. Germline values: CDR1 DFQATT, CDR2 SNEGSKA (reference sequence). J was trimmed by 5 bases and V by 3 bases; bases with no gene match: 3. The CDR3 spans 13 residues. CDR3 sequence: CSARFRGNEKLFF. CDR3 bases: TGCAGTGCTAGGTTCAGGGGGAATGAAAAACTGTTTTTT.

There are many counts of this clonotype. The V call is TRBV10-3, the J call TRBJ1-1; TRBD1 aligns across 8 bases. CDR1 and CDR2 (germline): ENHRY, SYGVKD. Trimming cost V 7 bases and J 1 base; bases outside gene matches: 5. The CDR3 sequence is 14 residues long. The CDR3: CAITPGTGNTEAFF. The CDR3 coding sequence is TGTGCCATCACCCCCGGGACAGGGAACACTGAAGCTTTCTTT.

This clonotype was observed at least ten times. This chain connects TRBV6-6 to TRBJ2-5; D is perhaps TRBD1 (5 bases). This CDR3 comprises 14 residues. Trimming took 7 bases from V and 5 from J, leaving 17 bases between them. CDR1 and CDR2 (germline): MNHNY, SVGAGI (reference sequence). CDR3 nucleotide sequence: TGTGCCAGCACCAAAGGGTTAGGGGATGAGACCCAGTACTTC. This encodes CASTKGLGDETQYF.

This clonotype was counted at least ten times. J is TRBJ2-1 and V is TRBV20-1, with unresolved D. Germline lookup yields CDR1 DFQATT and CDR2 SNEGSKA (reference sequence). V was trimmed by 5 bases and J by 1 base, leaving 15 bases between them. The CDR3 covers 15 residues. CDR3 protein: CSAPSGPRSYNEQFF. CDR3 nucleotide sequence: TGCAGTGCTCCATCCGGGCCACGGTCCTACAATGAGCAGTTCTTC.

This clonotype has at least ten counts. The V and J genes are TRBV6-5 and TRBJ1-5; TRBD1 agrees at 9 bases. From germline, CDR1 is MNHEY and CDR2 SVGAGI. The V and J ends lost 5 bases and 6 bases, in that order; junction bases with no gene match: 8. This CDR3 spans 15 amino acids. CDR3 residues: CASSQTQGASQPQHF. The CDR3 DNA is TGTGCCAGCAGTCAGACACAGGGGGCCAGTCAGCCCCAGCATTTT.

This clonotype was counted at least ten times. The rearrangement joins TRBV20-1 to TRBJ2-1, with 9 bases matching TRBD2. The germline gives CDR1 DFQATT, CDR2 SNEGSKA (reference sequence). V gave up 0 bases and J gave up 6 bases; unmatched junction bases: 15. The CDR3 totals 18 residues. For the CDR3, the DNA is TGCAGTGCTAGAGACCCCAACTTGGCGGGAGGGCCTCTCAATGAGCAGTTCTTC. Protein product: CSARDPNLAGGPLNEQFF.

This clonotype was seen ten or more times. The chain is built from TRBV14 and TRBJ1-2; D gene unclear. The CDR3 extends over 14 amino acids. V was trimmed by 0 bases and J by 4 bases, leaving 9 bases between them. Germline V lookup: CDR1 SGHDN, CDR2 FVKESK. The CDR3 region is CASSQDYSLYGYTF. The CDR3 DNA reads TGTGCCAGCAGCCAAGATTATTCACTCTATGGCTACACCTTC. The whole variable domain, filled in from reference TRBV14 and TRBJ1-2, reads EAGVTQFPSHSVIEKGQTVTLRCDPISGHDNLYWYRRVMGKEIKFLLHFVKESKQDESGMPNNRFLAERTGGTYSTLKVQPAELEDSGVYFCASSQDYSLYGYTFGSGTRLTVV.

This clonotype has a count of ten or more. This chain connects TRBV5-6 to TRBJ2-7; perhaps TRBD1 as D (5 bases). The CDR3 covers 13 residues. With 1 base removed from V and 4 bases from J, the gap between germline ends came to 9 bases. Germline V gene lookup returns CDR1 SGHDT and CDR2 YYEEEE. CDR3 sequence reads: CASSLTGSYEQYF. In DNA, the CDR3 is TGTGCCAGCAGCTTGACAGGTTCGTACGAGCAGTACTTC.